A single sample gave rise to the 32 T cell receptor beta chains below, sequenced in a study of post-analysis software for immune sequencing data. Study-wide points: Comparison of patients with controls showed about 5 TRBV segments more frequent in patients, TRBV5-6, TRBV5-1 and TRBV20-1 among them.

No cognate antigen is known for these TCRs. Each TCR beta cDNA library carried unique molecular identifiers. TCRdb reprocessed the PCR reads via MiXCR and lists one record per CDR3 protein. The sample lists about 540,000 distinct CDR3 sequences, 34% occurring once. Sequences were obtained from blood. The receptors were gathered from a girl aged 2-17 years with multiple sclerosis.

This sequence joins TRBV20-1 and TRBJ2-3; maybe TRBD2 (5 bases). Germline V gene lookup returns CDR1 DFQATT and CDR2 SNEGSKA (reference sequence). This CDR3 region has 12 residues. Trimming stripped 6 bases from V and 4 bases from J, with 11 bases between. The CDR3 reads CSARGPADTQYF. In nucleotides, the CDR3 is TGCAGTGCCCGCGGGCCGGCAGATACGCAGTATTTT.

The chain employs TRBV2 and TRBJ2-5; TRBD2 matches 9 bases. Germline CDR1 SNHLY, CDR2 FYNNEI. Trimming removed 4 bases from V and 0 bases from J; junction bases left unmatched: 6. The CDR3 sequence is 16 residues long. This CDR3 is CASSGGLASYQETQYF. DNA of the CDR3: TGTGCCAGCAGTGGGGGACTAGCATCGTACCAAGAGACCCAGTACTTC. The full variable domain, rest sourced from reference TRBV2 and TRBJ2-5, is EPEVTQTPSHQVTQMGQEVILRCVPISNHLYFYWYRQILGQKVEFLVSFYNNEISEKSEIFDDQFSVERPDGSNFTLKIRSTKLEDSAMYFCASSGGLASYQETQYFGPGTRLLVL.

This clonotype came up many times. This chain links TRBV5-5 with TRBJ2-7; 8 positions agree with TRBD1. This CDR3 spans 15 amino acids. J gave up 3 bases and V 2 bases, and 7 bases lay outside the gene matches. Germline values: CDR1 SGHKS, CDR2 YYEKEE (reference sequence). In DNA form, the CDR3 reads TGTGCCAGCAGCTTACCTGACAGGGGAATCTACGAGCAGTACTTC. It encodes CASSLPDRGIYEQYF.

The chain links TRBV10-1 to TRBJ2-3; a weak D match, TRBD1 (6 bases). V was clipped by 0 bases and J by 2 bases, with 9 bases between them. The CDR3 is 15 residues long. Germline lookup yields CDR1 WNHNN and CDR2 SYGVQD (reference sequence). CDR3 loop: CASSESWGLTDTQYF. CDR3 in DNA: TGCGCCAGCAGTGAGTCATGGGGGCTCACAGATACGCAGTATTTT.

The gene calls are TRBV10-3 and TRBJ1-2; the D is unclear. The V and J ends lost 4 bases and 10 bases respectively, with 13 bases between them. The CDR3 length is 12 residues. Germline CDR1 and CDR2: ENHRY and SYGVKD. The CDR3 loop is CAISGGKNDYTF. The CDR3 DNA reads TGTGCCATCAGTGGAGGCAAGAACGACTACACCTTC.

This clonotype was observed a few times. The rearrangement uses TRBV19 and TRBJ2-5, with 10 positions matching TRBD2. V lost 5 bases and J lost 4; bases outside the gene matches: 10. CDR3 length: 16 residues. CDR1 and CDR2 from the germline V gene are LNHDA and SQIVND (reference sequence). CDR3 loop: CASSLSSGGVGETQYF. CDR3 DNA sequence: TGTGCCAGTAGTCTCTCTAGCGGGGGCGTGGGAGAGACCCAGTACTTC.

The J gene is TRBJ2-1, the V gene TRBV18; 7 bases are shared with TRBD2. CDR1 and CDR2 (germline): KGHSH, LQKENI. The V segment lost 3 bases and the J segment 9 bases; nucleotides outside the gene matches: 14. The length of the CDR3 is 16 residues. CDR3 in amino acids: CASSPRGGRRGAEQFF. DNA for the CDR3: TGTGCCAGCTCACCCCGGGGAGGGCGGCGAGGGGCTGAGCAGTTCTTC.

The table lists this clonotype with a few counts. The chain has TRBV5-5 and TRBJ1-1; D not resolved. The germline V gene encodes CDR1 SGHKS and CDR2 YYEKEE (reference sequence). The CDR3 covers 13 residues. Trimming took off 3 bases at V and 4 bases at J, with 10 bases between the two ends. The CDR3 region is CASSSEVPTEAFF. In DNA form, the CDR3 reads TGTGCCAGCAGCTCGGAAGTTCCCACTGAAGCTTTCTTT.

This clonotype came up a few times. CDR3 sequence reads: CSARMAGGLNEQFF. In DNA form, the CDR3 reads TGCAGTGCTAGAATGGCGGGGGGCTTAAATGAGCAGTTCTTC. The chain recombines TRBV20-1 with TRBJ2-1; the match to TRBD2 covers 8 bases. V shed 2 bases, J shed 7 bases, and the junction held 7 bases outside the gene matches. CDR1 DFQATT and CDR2 SNEGSKA come from the germline V gene (reference sequence). The CDR3 is 14 residues long.

The chain carries TRBV6-2 or TRBV6-3 and TRBJ2-7; D uncertain. The ends were cut back, 7 bases at V and 2 bases at J, with 12 bases in the middle. The CDR3 is made up of 13 amino acids. Germline CDR1 reads MNHEY; CDR2 reads SVGEGT. The CDR3 DNA sequence: TGTGCCAGCACAGAAGGACCCACCTACGAGCAGTACTTC. Its protein product is CASTEGPTYEQYF.

This chain uses TRBV3-1 with TRBJ1-2; D not certain. V lost 1 base to trimming and J lost 5 bases, with 11 bases between them. CDR3 length: 14 amino acids. Germline CDR1 and CDR2: LGHDT and YNNKEL (reference sequence). The CDR3 DNA follows: TGTGCCAGCAGCCAAGTTGCGACCCAATATGGCTACACCTTC. It specifies CASSQVATQYGYTF.

This clonotype was seen repeatedly, ten times or more. The rearrangement uses TRBV5-1 and TRBJ2-5; D tentatively reads TRBD1 or TRBD2 (5 bases each). The CDR3 length is 14 residues. From germline, CDR1 is SGHRS and CDR2 YFSETQ. The V end was cut by 0 bases, the J end by 4 bases, with 10 bases between. CDR3: CASSLDTGRETQYF. For the CDR3, the DNA is TGCGCCAGCAGCTTGGATACGGGGCGAGAGACCCAGTACTTC.

The chain carries TRBV3-1 and TRBJ1-2; 10 bases are a match to TRBD1. CDR3 length equals 14 residues. Germline values: CDR1 LGHDT, CDR2 YNNKEL (reference sequence). V lost 6 bases and J lost 7; bases outside the gene matches: 8. This chain's CDR3 is CASRLTGGDFGYTF. The CDR3 bases are TGTGCCAGCAGACTGACAGGGGGCGATTTTGGCTACACCTTC.

The rearrangement joins TRBV11-2 to TRBJ1-2; tentative D call: TRBD1 (6 bases). V dropped 1 base and J dropped 6 bases, with 12 bases sitting between them. CDR1 and CDR2 (germline): SGHAT, FQNNGV. CDR3 length: 14 amino acids. The DNA of the CDR3 is TGTGCCAGCAGCTTAGGTGGGGCAGGGGATGGCTACACCTTC. Its protein product is CASSLGGAGDGYTF.

This clonotype was counted a few times. The chain is built from TRBV5-1 and TRBJ2-4; D might be TRBD1 or TRBD2, each matching 5 bases. Trimming took off 3 bases at V and 7 bases at J, with 14 bases between the two ends. CDR1 SGHRS and CDR2 YFSETQ come from the germline V gene. CDR3 length: 14 residues. The CDR3 here is CASSSQASGNIQYF. The CDR3 nucleotides read TGCGCCAGCAGCTCACAGGCCTCGGGGAACATTCAGTACTTC.

The rearrangement joins TRBV9 to TRBJ2-7; 13 bases match TRBD2. V was clipped by 4 bases and J by 2 bases; unmatched bases: 6. The germline CDR1 and CDR2 sequences are SGDLS and YYNGEE. The CDR3 is 16 amino acids. The CDR3 DNA reads TGTGCCAGCAGCCCTCAAGGGACTAGCGGGGCCTACGAGCAGTACTTC. Protein sequence: CASSPQGTSGAYEQYF. The full variable domain, with the rest looked up from reference TRBV9 and TRBJ2-7, is DSGVTQTPKHLITATGQRVTLRCSPRSGDLSVYWYQQSLDQGLQFLIQYYNGEERAKGNILERFSAQQFPDLHSELNLSSLELGDSALYFCASSPQGTSGAYEQYFGPGTRLTVT.

CDR3 in DNA: TGCAGCGTTGAAGAGGCAGGGTCGGGTGAAAAACTGTTTTTT. This sequence encodes CSVEEAGSGEKLFF. This chain connects TRBV29-1 to TRBJ1-4, with D possibly matching TRBD1 (5 bases). CDR3 size: 14 residues. V was cut by 0 bases and J by 7 bases, with 12 bases left in between. The germline CDR1 and CDR2 sequences are SQVTM and ANQGSEA.

V is TRBV7-8 and J is TRBJ2-3; D is undetermined. This CDR3 region has 16 residues. Germline V gives CDR1 SGHVS, CDR2 FQNEAQ. Trimming pared 1 base from V and 0 bases from J, leaving 11 bases between. This chain's CDR3 is CASSLEPLISTDTQYF. CDR3 nucleotides: TGTGCCAGCAGCTTAGAACCTCTTATTAGCACAGATACGCAGTATTTT.

This rearrangement joins TRBV6-1 to TRBJ1-2, with TRBD1 as a possible D gene (6 bases). The CDR3 loop spans 13 amino acids. V shed 2 bases and J shed 8 bases, with 12 bases lying between them. Germline V lookup: CDR1 MNHNS, CDR2 SASEGT. DNA of the CDR3: TGTGCCAGCAGTGAATCACAGGGAAACGGCTACACCTTC. Amino acids: CASSESQGNGYTF.

This clonotype was counted only a few times. This chain joins TRBV7-3 and TRBJ2-3; D is ambiguous. Germline V gives CDR1 SGHTA, CDR2 FQGTGA. Trimming pared 2 bases from V and 0 bases from J, leaving 9 bases between. This CDR3 is 15 amino acids long. CDR3 nucleotides: TGTGCCAGCAGCTTAGGTTTTCAAAGCACAGATACGCAGTATTTT. Amino acid sequence: CASSLGFQSTDTQYF.

The V gene is TRBV12-3 or TRBV12-4, the J gene TRBJ1-4, with D possibly being TRBD1 (6 bases). There are 13 residues in the CDR3. V lost 5 bases to trimming and J lost 7 bases, with 11 bases between them. CDR3 nucleotide sequence: TGTGCCAGCAGTAAAGGGGGGGGTGAAAAACTGTTTTTT. As protein: CASSKGGGEKLFF.

This clonotype was detected only a few times. The chain is built from TRBV4-1 and TRBJ2-5; 11 nucleotides align to TRBD1. The CDR3 has 15 residues. The trim removed 3 bases at V and 3 bases at J, leaving 3 bases unmatched. CDR1 MGHRA and CDR2 YSYEKL come from the germline V gene. The CDR3 loop reads CASSHEGQGEETQYF. DNA for the CDR3: TGCGCCAGCAGCCATGAGGGACAGGGGGAAGAGACCCAGTACTTC.

The chain joins TRBV5-1 to TRBJ2-5; 10 positions agree with TRBD2. The CDR3 contains 15 residues. The J segment lost 2 bases and the V segment lost 4 bases, leaving 5 bases of the junction unmatched. CDR1 and CDR2 from the germline V gene are SGHRS and YFSETQ. CDR3 loop: CASSQTSGQQETQYF. The CDR3 DNA reads as TGCGCCAGCAGCCAGACTAGCGGGCAACAAGAGACCCAGTACTTC.

This clonotype was detected a few times. The rearrangement links TRBV5-6 to TRBJ2-4; the D gene is possibly TRBD1 (5 bases). CDR1 SGHDT and CDR2 YYEEEE come from the germline V gene. The CDR3 totals 15 residues. Trimming pared 0 bases from V and 7 bases from J, leaving 14 bases between. The CDR3 region is CASSLAAAGWNIQYF. In DNA form, the CDR3 reads TGTGCCAGCAGCTTGGCCGCGGCAGGGTGGAACATTCAGTACTTC. The full variable domain, its missing parts supplied by reference TRBV5-6 and TRBJ2-4, is DAGVTQSPTHLIKTRGQQVTLRCSPKSGHDTVSWYQQALGQGPQFIFQYYEEEERQRGNFPDRFSGHQFPNYSSELNVNALLLGDSALYLCASSLAAAGWNIQYFGAGTRLSVL.

In regard to this clonotype: Mismatch with germline at one junction end may stem from a read error. The chain employs TRBV24-1 and TRBJ2-1; 11 bases map to TRBD2. The CDR3 covers 17 residues. The V gene's germline CDR1 is KGHDR and CDR2 SFDVKD. The CDR3 protein is CATSDSRLAGNYNGQFF. The CDR3 region has the DNA TGTGCCACCAGTGATTCTAGACTAGCGGGGAACTACAATGGGCAGTTCTTC.

This clonotype was observed a few times. Here the CDR3 DNA reads TGTGCCAGCTCACCCCCTCGAGATTTGAACACTGAAGCTTTCTTT. It translates to CASSPPRDLNTEAFF. The V gene is TRBV18, the J gene TRBJ1-1; D ambiguous. Germline-derived CDR1 and CDR2 are KGHSH and LQKENI. The CDR3 has 15 amino acids. V was clipped by 3 bases and J by 0 bases, with 11 bases between them.

The J gene is TRBJ2-3, the V gene TRBV5-1; the D gene is possibly TRBD2 (6 bases). This CDR3 contains 13 residues. The ends were cut back, 4 bases at V and 6 bases at J, with 12 bases in the middle. Germline assignment: CDR1 SGHRS and CDR2 YFSETQ. The CDR3 coding sequence is TGCGCCAGCAGCCCGGAGGGTTGGGATACGCAGTATTTT. Encoded protein: CASSPEGWDTQYF.

This clonotype was detected only a few times. This rearrangement joins TRBV7-2 to TRBJ2-1, with TRBD2 matching over 8 bases. CDR3 length equals 15 residues. The J segment lost 8 bases and the V segment lost 2 bases, leaving 8 bases of the junction unmatched. Germline V gene lookup returns CDR1 SGHTA and CDR2 FQGNSA. CDR3 sequence (DNA): TGTGCCAGCAGCTTACAGACGGGGGGGCTGGATGAGCAGTTCTTC. Translating it yields CASSLQTGGLDEQFF.

The chain carries TRBV7-9 and TRBJ2-3, with D possibly being TRBD1 or TRBD2 (5 bases each). In germline, CDR1 is SEHNR, CDR2 FQNEAQ (reference sequence). The CDR3 totals 15 residues. V gave up 5 bases and J gave up 2 bases, with 14 bases separating them. CDR3 protein: CASSHRRGPTDTQYF. As DNA, the CDR3 is TGTGCCAGCAGCCATCGACGGGGACCCACAGATACGCAGTATTTT. The entire variable domain, with the rest obtained from reference TRBV7-9 and TRBJ2-3, is as follows: DTGVSQNPRHKITKRGQNVTFRCDPISEHNRLYWYRQTLGQGPEFLTYFQNEAQLEKSRLLSDRFSAERPKGSFSTLEIQRTEQGDSAMYLCASSHRRGPTDTQYFGPGTRLTVL.

This clonotype was detected a few times. The chain couples TRBV11-2 to TRBJ2-7; the D gene is possibly TRBD1 (6 bases). The CDR3 is 12 residues long. Trimming shortened V by 8 bases and J by 5 bases, and 13 bases separated the two germline ends. Germline values: CDR1 SGHAT, CDR2 FQNNGV. The CDR3 DNA is TGTGCCAGCGATCAGGGGCGGAACGAGCAGTACTTC. This codes for CASDQGRNEQYF.

This clonotype appeared a few times. The chain recombines TRBV27 with TRBJ1-2; D is uncertain. This CDR3 comprises 15 residues. Looked up from germline, CDR1 is MNHEY and CDR2 is SMNVEV (reference sequence). V lost 3 bases, J lost 3 bases, and 14 bases lay in between. CDR3 residues: CASSLRDAGDYGYTF. The CDR3 DNA reads TGTGCCAGCAGTTTGAGGGATGCGGGCGACTATGGCTACACCTTC.

Only a few counts were recorded for this clonotype. The rearrangement uses TRBV5-1 and TRBJ2-3; possible D gene TRBD2, 5 bases. Per germline, CDR1 SGHRS and CDR2 YFSETQ. With 2 bases removed from V and 0 bases from J, the gap between germline ends came to 13 bases. This CDR3 has 16 amino acids. The CDR3 region has the DNA TGCGCCAGCAGCTTAACTAGATCCGGTAGCACAGATACGCAGTATTTT. It yields the protein CASSLTRSGSTDTQYF.